The 24 T cell receptor beta chains given below trace back to one sample, sequenced in a study of cytomegalovirus exposure and HLA in healthy donors. Primers included in the PCR were 60 Vbeta and 13 Jbeta primers. Clones were read by immunoSEQ multiplex PCR, and TCRdb kept only the in-frame ones, dropping some. This table holds some 63,000 clones, about 83% found once. Sequenced material: PBMCs. The receptor set was obtained from a human donor in good health.

The chain uses TRBV2 and TRBJ1-4; perhaps TRBD1 as D (6 bases). The V end lost 6 bases, the J end lost 12 bases, and 23 bases lay between the germline ends. This CDR3 comprises 15 residues. Germline assignment: CDR1 SNHLY and CDR2 FYNNEI. CDR3 region: CASRSTRDTQGELFF. Here the CDR3 DNA reads TGTGCCAGCAGATCCACTCGGGACACTCAAGGGGAACTGTTTTTT. Variable domain in full (rest from reference TRBV2 and TRBJ1-4): EPEVTQTPSHQVTQMGQEVILRCVPISNHLYFYWYRQILGQKVEFLVSFYNNEISEKSEIFDDQFSVERPDGSNFTLKIRSTKLEDSAMYFCASRSTRDTQGELFFGSGTQLSVL.

J is TRBJ2-1 and V is TRBV5-1; TRBD1 is a possible D gene (5 bases). The CDR3 has 13 residues. Trimming left V 2 bases short and J 9 bases short, with 12 bases between. Germline lookup yields CDR1 SGHRS and CDR2 YFSETQ. The CDR3 region has the DNA TGCGCCAGCAGCTTAGTTCCAGACAGTGAGCAGTTCTTC. Protein: CASSLVPDSEQFF.

This clone was counted a single time. The J gene is TRBJ2-2, the V gene TRBV18, with D uncertain. Trimming cost V 6 bases and J 4 bases, with 21 bases left between them. The CDR3 is made up of 17 amino acids. CDR1 KGHSH and CDR2 LQKENI come from the germline V gene. The CDR3 spells CASSLSGVPSGTGELFF. As DNA, the CDR3 is TGTGCCAGCTCCCTGAGTGGCGTACCGTCGGGCACCGGGGAGCTGTTTTTT.

This chain links TRBV15 with TRBJ2-1; 10 bases align to TRBD2. This CDR3 contains 15 residues. J lost 10 bases, V lost 0 bases, and 6 bases had no gene match. CDR1 is LNHNV and CDR2 is YYDKDF in the germline V gene (reference sequence). The CDR3 coding sequence is TGTGCCACCAGCAGAGATCTAGCGGGAGACGGCGAGCAGTTCTTC. This translates into CATSRDLAGDGEQFF.

The V call is TRBV6-1, the J call TRBJ1-5; 8 positions match TRBD1. Germline V gene data show CDR1 as MNHNS and CDR2 as SASEGT. Trimming removed 6 bases from V and 4 bases from J; junction bases left unmatched: 5. This CDR3 contains 14 residues. As DNA, the CDR3 is TGTGCCAGCAGGGAGACAGGGGATAATCAGCCCCAGCATTTT. This translates into CASRETGDNQPQHF.

The gene calls are TRBV11-3 and TRBJ2-1, with a possible D match to TRBD2 (6 bases). In germline, CDR1 is SGHNT, CDR2 YENEEA. This CDR3 is built from 14 residues. Trimming took off 1 base at V and 6 bases at J, with 10 bases between the two ends. The CDR3 region is CASSLGLASNEQFF. For the CDR3, the DNA is TGTGCCAGCAGCTTAGGCCTAGCGTCCAATGAGCAGTTCTTC.

This rearrangement joins TRBV28 to TRBJ2-7; TRBD1 aligns across 9 bases. CDR3 length equals 14 residues. V lost 5 bases and J lost 8; bases outside the gene matches: 10. Germline CDR1 reads MDHEN; CDR2 reads SYDVKM. The CDR3 is CASSDPGQGIKQYF. CDR3 DNA: TGTGCCAGCAGTGACCCGGGACAGGGTATCAAGCAGTACTTC.

This chain connects TRBV18 to TRBJ2-1, with 13 positions matching TRBD2. The CDR3 has 15 residues. Germline CDR1 and CDR2: KGHSH and LQKENI. J gave up 7 bases and V 5 bases, and 5 bases lay outside the gene matches. CDR3 sequence reads: CASSEGLAGVNEQFF. The DNA of the CDR3 is TGTGCCAGCTCAGAAGGACTAGCGGGAGTTAATGAGCAGTTCTTC. Looking up the rest from reference TRBV18 and TRBJ2-1 gives the full variable domain: NAGVMQNPRHLVRRRGQEARLRCSPMKGHSHVYWYRQLPEEGLKFMVYLQKENIIDESGMPKERFSAEFPKEGPSILRIQQVVRGDSAAYFCASSEGLAGVNEQFFGPGTRLTVL.

This clone was counted between two and nine times. This chain uses TRBV27 with TRBJ1-1, with 9 positions matching TRBD1. V lost 4 bases and J lost 4; bases outside the gene matches: 7. This CDR3 spans 15 amino acids. Germline CDR1 and CDR2: MNHEY and SMNVEV (reference sequence). DNA for the CDR3: TGTGCCAGCAGTTACACAGGGGGCGGAATCACTGAAGCTTTCTTT. Its translation: CASSYTGGGITEAFF.

This sequence joins TRBV30 and TRBJ2-2; D unclear. Per germline, CDR1 GTSNPN and CDR2 SVGIG (reference sequence). The V gene lost 4 bases and the J gene lost 7 bases, with 16 bases spanning the gap. This CDR3 has 14 residues. The DNA for the CDR3 is TGTGCCTGGATGCGTGGGCGCCCGGTCGGGGAGCTGTTTTTT. Translating gives CAWMRGRPVGELFF.

The chain combines TRBV7-9 with TRBJ1-2; D not resolved. The length of the CDR3 is 17 residues. CDR1 SEHNR and CDR2 FQNEAQ come from the germline V gene (reference sequence). V was pared by 3 bases and J by 4 bases, with 21 bases between. The CDR3: CASSFTVWTRGGYGYTF. The CDR3 DNA follows: TGTGCCAGCAGCTTTACTGTTTGGACCCGGGGTGGCTATGGCTACACCTTC.

V usage is TRBV5-4 and J usage is TRBJ2-3, with no clear D. The CDR3 loop spans 15 amino acids. The V end lost 3 bases, the J end lost 0 bases, and 11 bases lay between the germline ends. Germline-derived CDR1 and CDR2 are SGHNT and YYREEE (reference sequence). In DNA, the CDR3 is TGTGCCAGCAGCTCTCCGGCGGTTAGCACAGATACGCAGTATTTT. Translating it yields CASSSPAVSTDTQYF.

The chain recombines TRBV5-1 with TRBJ2-7; TRBD1 matches at 9 bases. The CDR3 covers 15 residues. V was pared by 0 bases and J by 3 bases, with 4 bases of the junction left unmatched. CDR1 and CDR2 (germline): SGHRS, YFSETQ. CDR3 loop: CASSLGDRDFYEQYF. CDR3 nucleotide sequence: TGCGCCAGCAGCTTGGGGGACAGGGACTTCTACGAGCAGTACTTC.

The rearrangement uses TRBV27 and TRBJ2-7, with 7 bases fitting TRBD1. The CDR3 extends over 16 amino acids. Per the germline V gene, CDR1 is MNHEY and CDR2 is SMNVEV (reference sequence). The V and J ends lost 5 bases and 2 bases, in that order; junction bases with no gene match: 12. The CDR3 is CASSPTPDRVPYEQYF. The DNA for the CDR3 is TGTGCCAGCAGTCCAACCCCCGACAGGGTCCCCTACGAGCAGTACTTC.

V usage is TRBV6-6 and J usage is TRBJ2-5; TRBD1 matches at 9 bases. The J call may be incorrect, as the DNA end agrees better with TRBJ2-7. Germline V gene sequence: CDR1 MNHNY, CDR2 SVGAGI (reference sequence). This CDR3 comprises 15 residues. Here the CDR3 DNA reads TGTGCCAGCAGTTACTGGGACAGGGAGGCCTACGAGCAGTACTTC. Its translation is CASSYWDREAYEQYF.

This clone has just one count. This sequence joins TRBV5-1 and TRBJ2-7, with 8 bases that match TRBD1. CDR1 and CDR2 (germline): SGHRS, YFSETQ. CDR3 size: 16 residues. The trim removed 4 bases at V and 2 bases at J, leaving 11 bases unmatched. The CDR3 spells CASSATTGAETYEQYF. The CDR3 DNA sequence: TGCGCCAGCAGCGCAACGACAGGGGCCGAAACCTACGAGCAGTACTTC.

This chain connects TRBV28 to TRBJ1-4; D not certain. This CDR3 contains 17 residues. V dropped 8 bases and J dropped 4 bases, with 23 bases sitting between them. Germline V gene data show CDR1 as MDHEN and CDR2 as SYDVKM. CDR3 region: CASSLGLGRPLNEKLFF. The DNA of the CDR3 is TGTGCCAGCTCACTCGGACTCGGACGTCCACTTAATGAAAAACTGTTTTTT.

V is TRBV6-1 and J is TRBJ1-4, with a tentative D call TRBD1 (5 bases). The germline CDR1 and CDR2 sequences are MNHNS and SASEGT. This CDR3 has 15 amino acids. Between the trimmed V and J ends, which lost 8 bases and 6 bases, there was a span of 19 bases. The CDR3 sequence: CASLEGVQVDEKLFF. The CDR3 DNA reads TGTGCCAGCCTCGAAGGGGTCCAAGTGGATGAAAAACTGTTTTTT.

V usage is TRBV11-3 and J usage is TRBJ2-1; TRBD1 matches at 9 bases. V was clipped by 5 bases and J by 5 bases; unmatched bases: 7. Germline CDR1 reads SGHNT; CDR2 reads YENEEA. The CDR3 loop spans 15 amino acids. The chain's CDR3 is CASSPGQGTHNEQFF. CDR3 nucleotides: TGTGCCAGCAGCCCGGGACAGGGCACACACAATGAGCAGTTCTTC.

CDR3 region: CASSPHRDYGYTF. Written as DNA, the CDR3 is TGTGCCAGCAGCCCCCACAGGGACTATGGCTACACCTTC. The chain is built from TRBV7-3 and TRBJ1-2; tentatively, D is TRBD1 (6 bases). Germline V gene lookup returns CDR1 SGHTA and CDR2 FQGTGA. The CDR3 loop spans 13 amino acids. V was pared by 5 bases and J by 3 bases, with 10 bases between.

This clone appeared a few times. The chain couples TRBV15 to TRBJ1-4; 8 positions match TRBD1. CDR3 length: 14 residues. The trim removed 5 bases at V and 7 bases at J, leaving 6 bases unmatched. The V gene's germline CDR1 is LNHNV and CDR2 YYDKDF (reference sequence). For the CDR3, the DNA is TGTGCCACCAGCCAGGACAGGGAAAGTGAAAAACTGTTTTTT. Amino acid sequence: CATSQDRESEKLFF.

This chain connects TRBV4-3 to TRBJ2-3; 7 positions match TRBD2. With V trimmed by 8 bases and J by 2 bases, 7 bases remained unmatched. CDR1 is LGHNA, CDR2 YSLEER, per germline. CDR3 size: 14 residues. The CDR3 DNA follows: TGCGCCAGCGCCCGGGGGGAGTTCACAGATACGCAGTATTTT. As protein: CASARGEFTDTQYF.

The V and J genes are TRBV23-1 and TRBJ1-5, with no clear D. TRBV23-1 is reported as an ORF; its role is uncertain. V was shortened by 0 bases and J by 2 bases, with 11 bases between the two germline ends. The CDR3 runs to 16 residues. The CDR3 nucleotides read TGCGCCAGCAGTCAATCACGGCTCGGGGGCAATCAGCCCCAGCATTTT. This gives the protein CASSQSRLGGNQPQHF.

The chain links TRBV7-2 to TRBJ2-1; 8 nucleotides align to TRBD2. After removal of 1 base from V and 5 bases from J, the junction contained 7 bases not matched to a gene. CDR3 length: 16 amino acids. Looked up from germline, CDR1 is SGHTA and CDR2 is FQGNSA. The CDR3 here is CASSLGAGTRNNEQFF. The CDR3 nucleotides read TGTGCCAGCAGCTTAGGCGCCGGGACTAGAAACAATGAGCAGTTCTTC.